This T cell receptor (beta chain) was sequenced in a study of T cell responses to AZD1222 COVID-19 vaccine. General study findings and limits: In a largely white British group with more females than males, clonal diversity was possibly underestimated.

Concerning this clone: What it binds is not known.

Trimming cost V 8 bases and J 0 bases, with 14 bases left between them. The CDR3 runs 15 residues. Germline V CDR1 and CDR2: SGHVS, FQNEAQ. This table comes from immunoSEQ multiplex PCR, and its TCRdb copy is limited to in-frame clones, with some not included. The sample has about 78,000 clones, 87% seen once. J is TRBJ1-3 and V is TRBV7-8, with D perhaps TRBD1 (6 bases). The sequence came from an adult in good health. Source: peripheral blood, taken on day 0 of AZD1222 vaccination. The CDR3 loop is CASGKQTGSGNTIYF. The CDR3 DNA is TGTGCCAGCGGCAAACAGACAGGCTCTGGAAACACCATATATTTT.